These T cell receptor beta chains were read from a single sample in a study of Ad26.COV2.S vaccination and SARS-CoV-2 variants. Sequencing used immunoSEQ multiplex PCR; TCRdb keeps in-frame clones, though not all of them. The top ten clones hold approximately 5% of a sample with 300,000 to 350,000 clones, around 89% of them seen once. The sequences come from peripheral blood, collected in a trial of Ad26.COV2.S vaccine versus placebo. All receptors derive from a person aged 18-60 years who received the Ad26.COV2.S COVID-19 vaccine or a placebo. Both conserved end residues are trimmed from each CDR3.

V	J	CDR3
TRBV3-1/TRBV3-2	TRBJ1-2	ASSSLNYGYT
TRBV2	TRBJ2-7	ASSEALLSSGIYEQY
TRBV5-3	TRBJ1-2	ARSLLRVGGYT
TRBV5-1	TRBJ2-1	ASSWADNEQF
TRBV7-9	TRBJ1-5	ASSEDRPPAVYSNQPQH
TRBV7-9	TRBJ2-7	ASSGTKYEQY
TRBV7-8	TRBJ2-7	ASRLRGTSDYEQY
TRBV12-5	TRBJ2-1	ASGLRLAGGPSYNEQF
TRBV7-6	TRBJ2-7	ASSLAAATSGYEQY
TRBV11-1	TRBJ1-6	ASSFSGTGLDSPLH
TRBV27	TRBJ2-3	ASSPGQRTDTQY
TRBV11-3	TRBJ1-1	ASSPSRLTTEAF
TRBV12-3/TRBV12-4	TRBJ2-7	ASSLSATYEQY
TRBV7-8	TRBJ2-5	ASSPMGGLETQY
TRBV6-5	TRBJ2-3	ASSYRGGADTQY
TRBV10-3	TRBJ2-7	AISDPGQGHRYEQY
TRBV29-1	TRBJ1-4	SVDRNEKLF
TRBV4-1	TRBJ1-2	ASSQVVGGGYGYT
TRBV5-6	TRBJ1-2	ASSSLPGQGALGYT
TRBV28	TRBJ1-6	ASSLGDRRDSPLH
TRBV13	TRBJ2-5	ASSTGRGETQY
TRBV11-2	TRBJ2-3	ASSLGRSSTDTQY
TRBV7-9	TRBJ1-1	ASSQGVGRAEAF
TRBV6-5	TRBJ1-1	ASSGTVSMNTEAF
TRBV5-1	TRBJ2-7	ASSPNGDYEQY
TRBV18	TRBJ2-7	ASSPYGPPVYEQY
TRBV5-4	TRBJ2-3	ASSLGTDTDTQY
TRBV2	TRBJ1-5	ASSRQGSSNQPQH
TRBV12-5	TRBJ1-2	ASGSGRGMDGYT
TRBV2	TRBJ1-1	ASRRTLWENTEAF
TRBV27	TRBJ2-2	ASSPEDRWANTGELF
TRBV28	TRBJ2-1	ASSSHRTGGKNEQF
TRBV28	TRBJ2-7	ASSLTARASYEQY
TRBV5-5	TRBJ1-1	ASSDRRTAFLFGPNTEAF
TRBV27	TRBJ1-2	ASSFTRRDGYT
TRBV6-4	TRBJ2-1	ASSLRSNNEQF
TRBV7-9	TRBJ1-1	ASSLLTGNTEAF
TRBV28	TRBJ1-1	ASSSAQFGGTEAF
TRBV6-6	TRBJ2-7	ASSPLLTSYEQY
TRBV5-4	TRBJ2-2	ASSTNQGAGTGELF